The rows below give T cell receptor beta chains drawn from one sample of a study of cytomegalovirus exposure and HLA in healthy donors. Data came from immunoSEQ multiplex PCR; TCRdb stores just in-frame clones and leaves some out. The sample holds 95,000 to 100,000 clones, about 81% seen once. Sequencing input: PBMCs. These receptor sequences come from a man aged 45-65 years in good health and CMV-seronegative. Each CDR3 is given with its conserved first and last residue. The order of the fields is clone size, J gene, D gene, V gene, CDR3 protein, CDR3 DNA. A D gene is named only where the DNA matches it firmly. Clone size is not always given. Where it is, it says once, few, many or a class for expanded clones.

>-|TRBJ2-1|TRBD2|TRBV7-2
CASTPSGRASEQFF
TGTGCCAGCACCCCTAGCGGGAGGGCCAGTGAGCAGTTCTTC
>-|TRBJ2-1|-|TRBV6-5
CASTSSYNEQFF
TGTGCCAGCACGAGCTCCTACAATGAGCAGTTCTTC
>-|TRBJ2-7|TRBD2|TRBV13
CASSPGAGTSGFEQYF
TGTGCCAGCAGCCCAGGGGCCGGGACTAGCGGATTCGAGCAGTACTTC
>few|TRBJ1-3|-|TRBV28
CASRLPGGSNTIYF
TGTGCCAGCAGACTACCCGGGGGTTCAAACACCATATATTTT
>-|TRBJ2-5|TRBD1|TRBV6-5
CASSRQGRETQYF
TGTGCCAGCAGTCGACAGGGACGAGAGACCCAGTACTTC
>-|TRBJ2-5|TRBD2|TRBV28
CASLLAGEYAQYF
TGTGCCAGCTTACTAGCGGGTGAATACGCGCAGTACTTC
>few|TRBJ2-6|TRBD1|TRBV7-2
CASRPTGTGLAGANVLTF
TGTGCCAGCAGGCCTACCGGGACAGGGCTGGCTGGGGCCAACGTCCTGACTTTC
>-|TRBJ2-3|-|TRBV5-4
CASSLVEIRGTQYF
TGTGCCAGCAGCTTGGTCGAGATCCGGGGTACGCAGTATTTT
>-|TRBJ1-1|-|TRBV21-1
CASSLRTGGSETEAFF
TGTGCCAGCAGCTTACGGACAGGGGGCTCGGAAACTGAAGCTTTCTTT
>once|TRBJ1-1|TRBD1|TRBV19
CASRATGTGDPEAFF
TGTGCCAGTAGGGCCACCGGGACAGGGGACCCTGAAGCTTTCTTT
>-|TRBJ2-4|TRBD1|TRBV29-1
CSVRQGQANIQYF
TGCAGCGTTCGACAGGGGCAGGCAAACATTCAGTACTTC
>-|TRBJ1-4|TRBD1|TRBV4-2
CASSPPWTGTDEKLFF
TGTGCCAGCAGCCCACCGTGGACAGGGACAGATGAAAAACTGTTTTTT
>-|TRBJ2-5|-|TRBV1
CTSSRVPGTSGPETQYF
TGCACCAGCAGCCGTGTCCCCGGGACTAGCGGCCCGGAGACCCAGTACTTC
>-|TRBJ1-2|-|TRBV7-2
CASSSPLNYGYTF
TGTGCCAGCAGCTCTCCTCTCAACTATGGCTACACCTTC
>-|TRBJ2-7|-|TRBV7-9
CASSFIQGGSYEQYF
TGTGCCAGCAGCTTTATCCAGGGGGGCTCCTACGAGCAGTACTTC
>-|TRBJ2-7|TRBD1|TRBV6-5
CASGRQGTPPYEQYF
TGTGCCAGCGGACGACAGGGGACCCCCCCTTACGAGCAGTACTTC
>-|TRBJ1-2|TRBD1|TRBV19
CASRGTGGYGYTF
TGTGCCAGTAGGGGGACAGGGGGCTATGGCTACACCTTC
>-|TRBJ2-5|TRBD1|TRBV5-1
CASSSSGQARETQYF
TGCGCCAGCAGCTCTTCGGGACAGGCCCGGGAGACCCAGTACTTC
>-|TRBJ2-7|-|TRBV9
CASSVRWESHEQYF
TGTGCCAGCAGCGTCCGGTGGGAGTCCCACGAGCAGTACTTC
>-|TRBJ2-1|TRBD1|TRBV9
CASSVEGTEYNEQFF
TGTGCCAGCAGCGTAGAAGGGACAGAATACAATGAGCAGTTCTTC
>once|TRBJ2-7|TRBD1|TRBV19
CATSTGQGVYEQYF
TGTGCCACCTCGACGGGACAGGGGGTATACGAGCAGTACTTC
>-|TRBJ2-6|-|TRBV7-3
CASAQVSGSGANVLTF
TGTGCCAGCGCCCAAGTGTCAGGGTCTGGGGCCAACGTCCTGACTTTC
>few|TRBJ1-5|TRBD1|TRBV19
CASRGGQVANQPQHF
TGTGCCAGTAGGGGGGGACAGGTGGCAAATCAGCCCCAGCATTTT
>-|TRBJ2-7|TRBD1|TRBV7-9
CASSLVVGQGGYEQYF
TGTGCCAGCAGCTTAGTAGTGGGACAGGGCGGCTACGAGCAGTACTTC
>-|TRBJ1-6|-|TRBV27
CASRITTTGSPLHF
TGTGCCAGCAGGATAACCACGACAGGATCACCCCTCCACTTT
>-|TRBJ2-2|TRBD1|TRBV4-1
CASSRSGTGISGELFF
TGCGCCAGCAGCCGATCCGGGACAGGGATTTCAGGGGAGCTGTTTTTT
>-|TRBJ2-1|-|TRBV19
CASGSWVNNEQFF
TGTGCCAGTGGGAGTTGGGTGAACAATGAGCAGTTCTTC
>-|TRBJ2-3|-|TRBV23-1
CASSQSRLRRGWGDTQYF
TGCGCCAGCAGTCAATCTCGGTTGAGGAGGGGATGGGGAGATACGCAGTATTTT
>once|TRBJ1-1|-|TRBV7-2
CASSAIDRNTEAFF
TGTGCCAGCAGCGCCATCGACAGGAACACTGAAGCTTTCTTT
>-|TRBJ1-5|-|TRBV4-2
CASSQEGGQINQPQHF
TGTGCCAGCAGCCAAGAAGGCGGACAGATCAATCAGCCCCAGCATTTT
>-|TRBJ2-7|TRBD1|TRBV11-2
CASSLGTGAYEQYF
TGTGCCAGCAGCTTAGGGACAGGGGCCTACGAGCAGTACTTC
>-|TRBJ1-6|-|TRBV6-6
CASSSNSPLHF
TGTGCCAGCAGCTCGAATTCACCCCTCCACTTT
>few|TRBJ2-2|-|TRBV5-1
CASSLTGTNTGELFF
TGCGCCAGCAGCCTCACAGGGACGAACACCGGGGAGCTGTTTTTT
>-|TRBJ2-1|TRBD2|TRBV6-4
CASSPGTSGTNEQFF
TGTGCCAGCAGCCCCGGGACTAGCGGGACCAATGAGCAGTTCTTC
>-|TRBJ1-2|TRBD1|TRBV28
CASRDRVGYTF
TGTGCCAGCCGGGACAGGGTCGGCTACACCTTC
>-|TRBJ1-2|-|TRBV28
CASSFRVNYGYTF
TGTGCCAGCAGTTTCCGAGTGAACTATGGCTACACCTTC
>-|TRBJ2-5|-|TRBV28
CASRSAGGAETQYF
TGTGCCAGCAGGTCGGCTGGAGGGGCGGAGACCCAGTACTTC
>-|TRBJ2-1|-|TRBV5-1
CASSFGSSPFDEQFF
TGCGCCAGCAGCTTCGGGTCTAGCCCCTTCGATGAGCAGTTCTTC
>-|TRBJ1-6|-|TRBV4-3
CASSQDGGGNSPLHF
TGCGCCAGCAGCCAAGACGGAGGAGGTAATTCACCCCTCCACTTT
>few|TRBJ1-6|TRBD1|TRBV28
CASSGTGGNLALHF
TGTGCCAGCAGTGGGACAGGGGGAAATTTAGCCCTCCACTTT
>-|TRBJ2-1|TRBD2|TRBV4-1
CASSQVGRGESNEQFF
TGCGCCAGCAGCCAAGTGGGGCGGGGGGAGAGCAATGAGCAGTTCTTC
>-|TRBJ2-1|-|TRBV11-3
CASSNRENWDEQFF
TGTGCCAGCAGCAATAGGGAGAACTGGGATGAGCAGTTCTTC
>once|TRBJ1-6|TRBD1|TRBV7-8
CASSPTGQLESPLHF
TGTGCCAGCAGCCCAACGGGACAGTTAGAATCACCCCTCCACTTT
>few|TRBJ1-2|TRBD1|TRBV27
CASSPGQGSGYTF
TGTGCCAGCAGTCCAGGACAGGGGTCTGGCTACACCTTC
>-|TRBJ2-3|TRBD1|TRBV6-6
CASTDRGRGDTQYF
TGTGCCAGCACGGACAGGGGGCGAGGAGATACGCAGTATTTT
>once|TRBJ1-1|-|TRBV5-4
CASSLPGNTEAFF
TGTGCCAGCAGCCTCCCGGGGAACACTGAAGCTTTCTTT
>-|TRBJ2-1|-|TRBV7-2
CASSDGISSYNEQFF
TGTGCCAGCAGCGACGGGATAAGCTCCTACAATGAGCAGTTCTTC
>-|TRBJ2-3|-|TRBV7-9
CASSPFMGGGITDTQYF
TGTGCCAGCAGCCCATTTATGGGGGGAGGAATCACAGATACGCAGTATTTT
>-|TRBJ1-6|-|TRBV5-1
CASSSQGWNSPLHF
TGCGCCAGCAGCTCACAGGGATGGAATTCACCCCTCCACTTT
>-|TRBJ2-7|-|TRBV30
CAWSVFGGEQYF
TGTGCCTGGAGTGTATTCGGAGGCGAGCAGTACTTC